A selection of T cell receptor beta chains follows, all from one sample in a study of T-cell reconstitution after alpha-beta-depleted transplantation in children. In TCRdb, the PCR reads were re-called with MiXCR into one record per CDR3 protein. The sample yields some 590,000 distinct CDR3 sequences, roughly a tenth seen once. The starting material was PBMCs from the stem cell graft donor, obtained from the stem cell graft. These TCRs come from a human donor who donated a stem cell graft to a child with acute myeloid leukemia. The CDR3 runs from the conserved cysteine through the conserved F or W. D genes are given only for firm matches. Rows may omit the clone size; those that give it use once, few, many or a size class.

>TRBJ2-3|15|TRBV29-1|TRBD2|few
CSVQATSGGTDTQYF
TGCAGCGTCCAGGCGACTAGCGGGGGCACAGATACGCAGTATTTT
>TRBJ2-1|14|TRBV20-1|TRBD2|many
CSAPTAGIPNEQFF
TGCAGTGCCCCGACAGCGGGAATACCCAATGAGCAGTTCTTC
>TRBJ2-1|14|TRBV11-2|.|.
CASTSQPSAGEQFF
TGTGCCAGCACCTCCCAGCCCTCGGCCGGGGAGCAGTTCTTC
>TRBJ1-2|15|TRBV28|.|.
CASSSHGGSRYGYTF
TGTGCCAGCAGTTCTCACGGGGGCTCTCGTTATGGCTACACCTTC
>TRBJ2-7|14|TRBV6-1|.|.
CASSSPRDVIEQYF
TGTGCCAGCAGCTCACCCCGGGACGTAATCGAGCAGTACTTC
>TRBJ2-1|16|TRBV15|TRBD2|many
CATSRERLAGANEQFF
TGTGCCACCAGCAGAGAACGACTAGCGGGAGCGAATGAGCAGTTCTTC
>TRBJ2-5|14|TRBV5-5|.|many
CASRARDAQETQYF
TGTGCCAGCAGGGCCCGGGACGCCCAAGAGACCCAGTACTTC
>TRBJ2-1|14|TRBV29-1|TRBD2|.
CSVGWGGTNNEQFF
TGCAGCGTTGGGTGGGGGGGGACTAACAATGAGCAGTTCTTC
>TRBJ2-1|16|TRBV20-1|TRBD2|.
CSAQTSGRETYNEQFF
TGCAGTGCCCAGACTAGCGGGAGGGAGACCTACAATGAGCAGTTCTTC
>TRBJ2-1|15|TRBV4-3|TRBD1|few
CASSQEGTENNEQFF
TGCGCCAGCAGCCAAGAAGGGACAGAGAACAATGAGCAGTTCTTC
>TRBJ2-7|15|TRBV5-1|.|few
CASSARTEGHDEQYF
TGCGCCAGCAGCGCCAGGACGGAGGGGCACGACGAGCAGTACTTC
>TRBJ2-7|17|TRBV9|TRBD2|.
CASSVGSPTSGSKEQYF
TGTGCCAGCAGCGTAGGCTCACCGACTAGCGGGAGTAAGGAGCAGTACTTC
>TRBJ1-1|13|TRBV7-2|.|few
CASSEKVGLQAFF
TGTGCCAGCAGCGAAAAAGTAGGCCTACAAGCTTTCTTT
>TRBJ2-7|13|TRBV20-1|TRBD1|.
CSARWDRAHEQYF
TGCAGTGCTAGATGGGACAGGGCCCACGAGCAGTACTTC
>TRBJ2-1|15|TRBV20-1|TRBD2|.
CSASRLADLYNEQFF
TGCAGTGCTAGCAGACTAGCGGACCTTTACAATGAGCAGTTCTTC
>TRBJ1-6|14|TRBV27|TRBD1|many
CASRYLGPGGPLHF
TGTGCCAGCAGATACCTAGGCCCAGGGGGGCCCCTCCACTTT
>TRBJ1-2|13|TRBV28|.|.
CASSFAGGGGYTF
TGTGCCAGCAGTTTTGCCGGGGGCGGGGGCTACACCTTC
>TRBJ1-5|13|TRBV6-1|.|.
CASSDRQNQPQHF
TGTGCCAGCAGTGACAGACAGAATCAGCCCCAGCATTTT